The clone carrying this T cell receptor (beta chain) was picked up a small number of times. Germline V gene lookup returns CDR1 MNHEY and CDR2 SVGEGT. The CDR3 consists of 12 residues. V was shortened by 4 bases and J by 7 bases, with 8 bases between the two germline ends. A single record per CDR3 protein comes from TCRdb applying MiXCR to the RT-PCR reads. This table has around 700,000 distinct CDR3 sequences, 14% appearing once. The sequenced sample was memory CD4+ T cells from blood. The receptor comes from a female donor in good health, serving as a healthy control. V usage is TRBV6-2 or TRBV6-3 and J usage is TRBJ1-5, with D unclear. CDR3 residues: CASSSAGQPQHF. The CDR3 DNA is TGTGCCAGCAGTTCGGCCGGCCAGCCCCAGCATTTT.